The next 2 T cell receptor beta chains were all read from a single sample in a study of T-cell reconstitution after alpha-beta-depleted transplantation in children. Preparing the TCRbeta library involved the use of unique molecular identifiers. TCRdb reprocessed the PCR reads via MiXCR and lists one record per CDR3 protein. The repertoire holds a few hundred thousand distinct CDR3 sequences, with 6.6% as singletons. Sequenced here: PBMCs, sampled before TCRalphabeta/CD19-depleted stem cell transplant. These receptors were obtained from a boy aged 2-15 years with acute lymphoblastic leukemia, due to receive a stem cell transplant.

This clonotype was seen many times. V usage is TRBV7-2 and J usage is TRBJ2-1, with a possible D match to TRBD1 (5 bases). CDR1 and CDR2 from the germline V gene are SGHTA and FQGNSA. V lost 10 bases and J 1 base, leaving 17 bases between the germline ends. The CDR3 covers 15 residues. The CDR3 coding sequence is TGTGCCACCGCTCCATCCAGGGTGTCCTACAATGAGCAGTTCTTC. Its protein product is CATAPSRVSYNEQFF.

This clonotype was seen many times. This sequence joins TRBV12-3 or TRBV12-4 and TRBJ2-2, with 10 bases aligning to TRBD2. V gave up 7 bases and J gave up 2 bases; unmatched junction bases: 4. CDR3 length: 15 residues. This CDR3 reads CASTRTSGNTGELFF. CDR3 nucleotide sequence: TGTGCCAGCACCCGGACTAGCGGTAACACCGGGGAGCTGTTTTTT.